This T cell receptor (beta chain) appears in the sequencing data of a study of blood T cell repertoires in COVID-19. Study summary: Sources were T cells, B-cell-depleted T cells, or PBMCs; the material itself was cDNA or gDNA.

This clone was recorded once. The sample carries other DNA sequences with the same CDR3. The repertoire was sequenced with immunoSEQ multiplex PCR; TCRdb's copy has only in-frame clones and lacks some. Found here are a few hundred thousand clones, under 90% of them singletons; the top ten hold less than 4.5%. The receptor was isolated from a man younger than 45 who had recovered from COVID-19. The sequencing input was PBMCs or T cells enriched from blood (not recorded which).

The CDR3 spells CASSLTGNTEAFF. CDR3 in DNA: TGCGCCAGCAGCTTAACAGGGAACACTGAAGCTTTCTTT. The chain is built from TRBV5-1 and TRBJ1-1, with D maybe TRBD1 (5 bases). Germline V gene data show CDR1 as SGHRS and CDR2 as YFSETQ. CDR3 length: 13 residues. The V end lost 2 bases, the J end lost 1 base, and 6 bases lay between the germline ends.